The clone carrying this TCR beta chain showed up just a few times. The CDR3 runs to 15 residues. Trimming cost V 3 bases and J 1 base, with 11 bases left between them. The germline CDR1 and CDR2 sequences are KGHSH and LQKENI. A sample-barcoded 5' primer and a J-beta primer mix were used in a second PCR of roughly 7 to 11 cycles. Using its own MiXCR run on the 5' RACE reads, TCRdb lists one record per CDR3 protein. The sample comprises some 1,000,000 distinct CDR3 sequences, under 30% of which are singletons, and approximately 0.71% rests with the top ten. This sample is drawn from a study of blood T cells in healthy people across ages. These data also formed part of another study, on T cells of mothers and their children.

This chain connects TRBV18 to TRBJ2-3; D gene unclear. Sequencing was done on a sample of blood. The receptor was isolated from a girl aged 2 to 9 in good health. This chain's CDR3 is CASSPLGVGTDTQYF. CDR3 in DNA: TGTGCCAGCTCACCTCTAGGTGTGGGCACAGATACGCAGTATTTT.